A single T cell receptor (beta chain) is shown here with its context. The sample originates from a study of blood T cell repertoires in COVID-19. Study at large: From T cells, B-cell-depleted T cells, or PBMCs came the material, which was cDNA or gDNA.

In the original processing: Amplifying reference gene primers gave estimates of nucleated cell counts. Assay: immunoSEQ multiplex PCR; the TCRdb copy retains only in-frame clones and omits some. V, J and clone size are taken as reported in that table, and D and trimming were inferred from the DNA itself. The sample shows fewer than 150,000 clones, 70% to 85% of them seen only once. The CDR3 covers 15 residues. Germline CDR1 reads SGHAT; CDR2 reads FQDESV (reference sequence). The V end was cut by 5 bases, the J end by 1 base, with 14 bases between. V gene TRBV11-1 combines with J gene TRBJ2-5, with TRBD1 as a possible D gene (6 bases). The sample consisted of peripheral blood. The TCR comes from a human donor in a cohort sampled during active COVID-19. This CDR3 reads CASSPNGQSQETQYF. CDR3 coding DNA: TGTGCCAGCAGCCCGAACGGACAGTCCCAAGAGACCCAGTACTTC.